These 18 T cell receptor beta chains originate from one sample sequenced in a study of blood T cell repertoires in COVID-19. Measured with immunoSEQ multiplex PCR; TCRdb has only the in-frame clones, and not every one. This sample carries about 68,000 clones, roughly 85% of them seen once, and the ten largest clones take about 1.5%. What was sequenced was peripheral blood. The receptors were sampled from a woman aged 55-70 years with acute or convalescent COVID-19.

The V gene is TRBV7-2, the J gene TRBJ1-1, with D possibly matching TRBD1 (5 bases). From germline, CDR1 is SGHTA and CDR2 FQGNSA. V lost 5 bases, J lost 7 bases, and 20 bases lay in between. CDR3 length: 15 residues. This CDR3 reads CASSKKGWADNEAFF. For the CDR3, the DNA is TGTGCCAGCAGCAAAAAGGGGTGGGCGGACAATGAAGCTTTCTTT.

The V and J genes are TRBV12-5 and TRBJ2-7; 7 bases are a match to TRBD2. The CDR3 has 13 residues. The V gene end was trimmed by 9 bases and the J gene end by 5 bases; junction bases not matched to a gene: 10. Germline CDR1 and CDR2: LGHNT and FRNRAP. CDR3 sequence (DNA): TGTGCTAGCCGCGCCCGGGGGGAGGACGAGCAGTACTTC. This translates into CASRARGEDEQYF.

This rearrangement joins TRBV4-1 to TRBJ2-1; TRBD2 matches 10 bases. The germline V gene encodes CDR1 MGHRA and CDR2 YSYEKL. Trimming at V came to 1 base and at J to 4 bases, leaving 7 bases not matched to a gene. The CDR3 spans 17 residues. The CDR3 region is CASSQGSEAGGYNEQFF. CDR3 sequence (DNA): TGCGCCAGCAGCCAAGGGTCCGAAGCGGGAGGGTACAATGAGCAGTTCTTC.

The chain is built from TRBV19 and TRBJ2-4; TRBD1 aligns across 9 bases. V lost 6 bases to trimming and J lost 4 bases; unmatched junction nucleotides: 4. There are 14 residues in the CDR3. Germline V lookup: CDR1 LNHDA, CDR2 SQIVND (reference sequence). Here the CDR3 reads CASSEDRGKNIQYF. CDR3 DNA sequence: TGTGCCAGTAGCGAAGACAGGGGGAAAAACATTCAGTACTTC.

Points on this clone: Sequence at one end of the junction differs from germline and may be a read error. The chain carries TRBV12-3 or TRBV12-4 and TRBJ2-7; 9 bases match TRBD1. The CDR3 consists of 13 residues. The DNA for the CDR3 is TGTGCCAGCAGTCGATTCGACAGGGGGGTTCCGCACTTC. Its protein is CASSRFDRGVPHF.

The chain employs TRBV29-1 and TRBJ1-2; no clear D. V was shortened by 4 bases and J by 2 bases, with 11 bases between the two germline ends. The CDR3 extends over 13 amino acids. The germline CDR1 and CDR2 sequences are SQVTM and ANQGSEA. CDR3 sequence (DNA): TGCAGCGTTGGCTCAGGCATAAACTATGGCTACACCTTC. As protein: CSVGSGINYGYTF.

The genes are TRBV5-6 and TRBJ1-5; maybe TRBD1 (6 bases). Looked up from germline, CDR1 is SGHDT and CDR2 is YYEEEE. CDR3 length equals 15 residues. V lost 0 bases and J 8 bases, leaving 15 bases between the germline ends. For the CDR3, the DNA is TGTGCCAGCAGCTTGGGGGACACCTCCTATAAGCCCCAGCATTTT. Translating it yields CASSLGDTSYKPQHF. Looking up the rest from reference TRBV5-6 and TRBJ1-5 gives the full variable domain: DAGVTQSPTHLIKTRGQQVTLRCSPKSGHDTVSWYQQALGQGPQFIFQYYEEEERQRGNFPDRFSGHQFPNYSSELNVNALLLGDSALYLCASSLGDTSYKPQHFGDGTRLSIL.

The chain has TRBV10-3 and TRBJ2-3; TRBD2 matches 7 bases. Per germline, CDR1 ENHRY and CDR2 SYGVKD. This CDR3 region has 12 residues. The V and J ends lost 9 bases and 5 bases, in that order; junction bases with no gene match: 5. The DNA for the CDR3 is TGTGCCATAGGACTAGATGGAGATACGCAGTATTTT. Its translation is CAIGLDGDTQYF.

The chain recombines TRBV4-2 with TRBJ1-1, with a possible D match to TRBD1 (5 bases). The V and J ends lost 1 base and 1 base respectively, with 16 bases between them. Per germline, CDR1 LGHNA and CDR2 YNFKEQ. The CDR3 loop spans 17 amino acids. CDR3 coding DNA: TGTGCCAGCAGCCAAGCTTCAATAGGGGTTACGAACACTGAAGCTTTCTTT. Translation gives CASSQASIGVTNTEAFF.

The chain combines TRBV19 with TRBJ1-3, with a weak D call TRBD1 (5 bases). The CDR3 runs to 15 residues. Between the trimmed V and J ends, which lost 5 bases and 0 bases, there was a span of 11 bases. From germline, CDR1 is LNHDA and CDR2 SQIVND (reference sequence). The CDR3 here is CASSPRAYSGNTIYF. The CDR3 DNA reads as TGTGCCAGTAGTCCCAGGGCCTACTCTGGAAACACCATATATTTT.

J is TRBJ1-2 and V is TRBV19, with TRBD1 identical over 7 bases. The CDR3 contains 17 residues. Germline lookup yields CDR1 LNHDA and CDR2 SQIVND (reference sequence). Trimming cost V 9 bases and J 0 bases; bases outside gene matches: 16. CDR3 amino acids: CASASEARDSSNYGYTF. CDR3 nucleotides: TGTGCCAGCGCTTCAGAAGCCCGGGACAGCTCTAACTATGGCTACACCTTC.

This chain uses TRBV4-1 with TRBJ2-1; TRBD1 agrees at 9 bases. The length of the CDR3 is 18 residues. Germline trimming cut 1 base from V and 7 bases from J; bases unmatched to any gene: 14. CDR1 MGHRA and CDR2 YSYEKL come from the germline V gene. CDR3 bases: TGCGCCAGCAGCCAAGCCTCGAGGGGGACAGGGTTAAGGAATGAGCAGTTCTTC. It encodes CASSQASRGTGLRNEQFF.

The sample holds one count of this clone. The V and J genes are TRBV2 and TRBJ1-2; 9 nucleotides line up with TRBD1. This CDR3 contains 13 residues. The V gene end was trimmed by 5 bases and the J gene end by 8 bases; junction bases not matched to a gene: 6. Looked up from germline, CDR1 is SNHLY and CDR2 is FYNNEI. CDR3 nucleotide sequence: TGTGCCAGCAGTAGGACAGGGGCGGTAGGCTACACCTTC. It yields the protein CASSRTGAVGYTF. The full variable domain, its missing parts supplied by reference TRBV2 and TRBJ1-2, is EPEVTQTPSHQVTQMGQEVILRCVPISNHLYFYWYRQILGQKVEFLVSFYNNEISEKSEIFDDQFSVERPDGSNFTLKIRSTKLEDSAMYFCASSRTGAVGYTFGSGTRLTVV.

CDR3 loop: CAISEGARDQPQHF. In DNA form, the CDR3 reads TGTGCCATCAGTGAGGGGGCAAGAGACCAGCCCCAGCATTTT. V is TRBV10-3 and J is TRBJ1-5, with D possibly matching TRBD1 (5 bases). CDR3 length equals 14 residues. Germline CDR1 is ENHRY and CDR2 is SYGVKD. The V and J ends lost 2 bases and 7 bases respectively, with 12 bases between them.

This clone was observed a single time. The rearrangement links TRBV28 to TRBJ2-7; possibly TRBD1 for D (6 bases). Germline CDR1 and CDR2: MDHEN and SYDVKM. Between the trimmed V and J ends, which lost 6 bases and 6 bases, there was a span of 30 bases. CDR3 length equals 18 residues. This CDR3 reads CASSYQTPRDVRGIEQYF. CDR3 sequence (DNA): TGTGCCAGCAGCTACCAAACGCCCAGGGACGTAAGGGGGATCGAGCAGTACTTC.

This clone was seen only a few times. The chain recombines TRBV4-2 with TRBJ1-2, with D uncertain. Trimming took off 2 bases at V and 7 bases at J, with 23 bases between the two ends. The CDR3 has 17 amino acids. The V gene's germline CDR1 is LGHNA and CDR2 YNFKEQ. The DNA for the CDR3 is TGTGCCAGCAGCCAATCCACCTCGGGGAGGGAAGGGAGTGGCTACACCTTC. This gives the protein CASSQSTSGREGSGYTF.

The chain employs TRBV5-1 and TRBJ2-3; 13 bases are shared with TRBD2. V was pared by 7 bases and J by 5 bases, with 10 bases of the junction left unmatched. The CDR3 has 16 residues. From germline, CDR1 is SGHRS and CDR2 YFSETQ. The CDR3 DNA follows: TGCGCCAGCTCCGACGGACTAGCGGGAGTGATAGATACGCAGTATTTT. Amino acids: CASSDGLAGVIDTQYF.

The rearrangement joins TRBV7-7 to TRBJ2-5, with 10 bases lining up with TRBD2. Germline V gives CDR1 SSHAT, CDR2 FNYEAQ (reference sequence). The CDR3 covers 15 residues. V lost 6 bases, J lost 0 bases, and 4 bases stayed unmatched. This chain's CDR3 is CASSPLAGDQETQYF. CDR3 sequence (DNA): TGTGCCAGCAGTCCTCTAGCGGGGGACCAAGAGACCCAGTACTTC.